This TCR beta chain was identified in a study of control samples from healthy donors and cancer patients. Repertoires were generated with immunoSEQ multiplex PCR, while TCRdb's copy carries only in-frame clones and drops some. The sample yields about 92,000 clones, almost 85% seen once. V was cut by 4 bases and J by 1 base, with 26 bases left in between. Germline-derived CDR1 and CDR2 are SGHRS and YFSETQ. CDR3 length: 20 amino acids. The sample taken for sequencing was blood. The clonotype comes from a woman aged 60-75 years in good health. J is TRBJ2-2 and V is TRBV5-1; D is undetermined. In DNA form, the CDR3 reads TGCGCCAGCAGCCCGGGTATGGCGGCGCAAACTTGGCGGAACACCGGGGAGCTGTTTTTT. It specifies CASSPGMAAQTWRNTGELFF.